The 7 T cell receptor beta chains listed next were all sequenced from one sample in a study of Graves' ophthalmopathy and Graves' hyperthyroidism. Amplified TCR beta CDR3 regions were obtained using RNA transcripts as template. First-round RT-PCR used HTBI primers; second-round multiplex PCR followed. TCRdb analysed the multiplex PCR reads with MiXCR anew, one entry per CDR3 protein. The data show over 650,000 distinct CDR3 sequences, about two fifths seen once. The sample taken for sequencing was peripheral blood. The receptors here all came from an adult man with Graves' ophthalmopathy.

The sample holds many counts of this clonotype. This chain links TRBV10-3 with TRBJ1-6; 7 nucleotides line up with TRBD1. CDR3 length: 14 residues. Germline-derived CDR1 and CDR2 are ENHRY and SYGVKD. The trim removed 6 bases at V and 7 bases at J, leaving 6 bases unmatched. The CDR3 loop is CAISSGTDNSPLHF. DNA of the CDR3: TGTGCCATCAGCTCCGGGACAGACAATTCACCCCTCCACTTT.

This clonotype has ten or more counts. V is TRBV7-9 and J is TRBJ1-1; the D gene is possibly TRBD1 (6 bases). The V end was cut by 1 base, the J end by 0 bases, with 15 bases between. Per germline, CDR1 SEHNR and CDR2 FQNEAQ (reference sequence). The CDR3 runs 17 residues. CDR3 region: CASSLVGTLTMNTEAFF. The CDR3 DNA reads as TGTGCCAGCAGCTTAGTAGGGACACTCACAATGAACACTGAAGCTTTCTTT.

In its sample, this clonotype was seen many times. This rearrangement joins TRBV9 to TRBJ1-1; the D is unclear. The CDR3 extends over 13 amino acids. CDR1 and CDR2 from the germline V gene are SGDLS and YYNGEE. The V gene lost 4 bases and the J gene lost 10 bases, with 17 bases spanning the gap. Here the CDR3 reads CASSTNSNMGAFF. CDR3 nucleotide sequence: TGTGCCAGCAGCACTAACTCCAACATGGGAGCTTTCTTT.

The rearrangement links TRBV5-8 to TRBJ1-3, with 9 bases identical to TRBD1. CDR3 length: 15 amino acids. Germline CDR1 is SGHTS and CDR2 is YDEGEE. V shed 5 bases, J shed 3 bases, and the junction held 6 bases outside the gene matches. This chain's CDR3 is CASRAGTGIGNTIYF. The CDR3 nucleotides read TGTGCCAGCAGGGCCGGGACAGGGATTGGAAACACCATATATTTT.

The V gene is TRBV7-9, the J gene TRBJ2-7, with D perhaps matching TRBD2 (6 bases). The CDR3 is made up of 14 amino acids. In germline, CDR1 is SEHNR, CDR2 FQNEAQ (reference sequence). Trimming pared 3 bases from V and 3 bases from J, leaving 12 bases between. Here the CDR3 reads CASSFGGAHYEQYF. Here the CDR3 DNA reads TGTGCCAGCAGCTTTGGCGGGGCTCACTACGAGCAGTACTTC.

This clonotype appeared many times. The chain employs TRBV6-5 and TRBJ2-5, with 9 nucleotides matching TRBD1. From germline, CDR1 is MNHEY and CDR2 SVGAGI. V trimming: 6 bases; J trimming: 4 bases; junction bases outside the gene matches: 6. The CDR3 contains 14 residues. The CDR3 sequence is CASSHIQGAETQYF. CDR3 DNA: TGTGCCAGCAGCCATATACAGGGGGCAGAGACCCAGTACTTC.

This rearrangement joins TRBV2 to TRBJ2-4; D not resolved. The CDR3 extends over 11 amino acids. Germline lookup yields CDR1 SNHLY and CDR2 FYNNEI. Trimming took off 7 bases at V and 0 bases at J, with 1 base between the two ends. CDR3 bases: TGTGCCAGCAAAGCCAAAAACATTCAGTACTTC. It translates to CASKAKNIQYF.